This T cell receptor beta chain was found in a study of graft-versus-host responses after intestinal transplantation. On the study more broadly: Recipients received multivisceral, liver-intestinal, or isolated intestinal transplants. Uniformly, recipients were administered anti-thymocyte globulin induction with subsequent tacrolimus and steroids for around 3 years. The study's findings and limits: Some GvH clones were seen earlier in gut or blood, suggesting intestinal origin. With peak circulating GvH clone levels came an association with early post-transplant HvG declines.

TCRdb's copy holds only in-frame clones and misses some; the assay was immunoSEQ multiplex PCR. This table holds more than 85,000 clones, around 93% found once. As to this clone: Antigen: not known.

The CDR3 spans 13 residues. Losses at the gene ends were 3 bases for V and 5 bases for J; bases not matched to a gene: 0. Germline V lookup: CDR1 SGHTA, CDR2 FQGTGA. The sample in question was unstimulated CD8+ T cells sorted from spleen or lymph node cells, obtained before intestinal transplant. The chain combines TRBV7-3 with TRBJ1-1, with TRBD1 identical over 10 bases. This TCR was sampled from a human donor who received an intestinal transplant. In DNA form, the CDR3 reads TGTGCCAGCAGCTTGGGACAGGGGACTGAAGCTTTCTTT. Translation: CASSLGQGTEAFF.